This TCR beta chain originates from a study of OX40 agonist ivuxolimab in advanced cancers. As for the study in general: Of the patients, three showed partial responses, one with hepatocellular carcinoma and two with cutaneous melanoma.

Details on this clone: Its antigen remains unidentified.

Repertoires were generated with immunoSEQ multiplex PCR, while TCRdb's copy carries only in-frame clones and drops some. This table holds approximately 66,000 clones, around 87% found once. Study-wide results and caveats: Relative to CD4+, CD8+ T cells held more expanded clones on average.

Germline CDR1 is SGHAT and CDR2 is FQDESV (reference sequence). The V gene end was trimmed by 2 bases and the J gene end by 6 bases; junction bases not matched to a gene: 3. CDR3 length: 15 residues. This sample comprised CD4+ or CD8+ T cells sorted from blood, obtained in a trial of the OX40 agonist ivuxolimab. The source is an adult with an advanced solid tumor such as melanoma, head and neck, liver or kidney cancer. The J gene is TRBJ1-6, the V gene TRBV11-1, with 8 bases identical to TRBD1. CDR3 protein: CASSLTDRGNSPLHF. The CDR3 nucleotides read TGTGCCAGCAGCTTAACCGACAGGGGTAATTCACCCCTCCACTTT.